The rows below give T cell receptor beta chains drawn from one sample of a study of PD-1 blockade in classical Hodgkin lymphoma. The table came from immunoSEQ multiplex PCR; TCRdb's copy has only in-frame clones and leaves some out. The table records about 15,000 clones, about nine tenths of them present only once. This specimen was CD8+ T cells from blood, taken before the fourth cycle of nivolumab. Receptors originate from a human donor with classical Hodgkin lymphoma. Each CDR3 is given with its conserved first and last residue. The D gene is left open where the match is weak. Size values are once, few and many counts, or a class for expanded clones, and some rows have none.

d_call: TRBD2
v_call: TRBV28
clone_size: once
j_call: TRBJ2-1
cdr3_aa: CASNQERESYNEQFF
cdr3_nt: TGTGCCAGCAACCAAGAGCGGGAGTCCTACAATGAGCAGTTCTTC

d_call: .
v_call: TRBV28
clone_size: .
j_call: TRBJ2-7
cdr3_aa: CASSTPRKYVSYEQYF
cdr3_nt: TGTGCCAGCAGTACGCCGCGGAAGTACGTATCCTACGAGCAGTACTTC

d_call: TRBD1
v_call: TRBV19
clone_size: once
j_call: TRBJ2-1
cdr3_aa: CASNHQGANEQFF
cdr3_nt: TGTGCCAGTAACCATCAGGGGGCCAATGAGCAGTTCTTC

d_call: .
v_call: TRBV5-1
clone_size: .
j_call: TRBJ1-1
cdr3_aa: CASSLEGNLNTEAFF
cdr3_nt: TGCGCCAGCAGCTTGGAAGGGAACTTGAACACTGAAGCTTTCTTT

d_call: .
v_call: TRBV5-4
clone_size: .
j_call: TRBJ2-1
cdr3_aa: CASSLVGYEQFF
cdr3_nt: TGTGCCAGCAGCTTGGTGGGGTATGAGCAGTTCTTC

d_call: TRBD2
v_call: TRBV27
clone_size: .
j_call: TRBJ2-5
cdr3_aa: CASSLWEGETQYF
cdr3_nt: TGTGCCAGCAGTTTGTGGGAGGGAGAGACCCAGTACTTC

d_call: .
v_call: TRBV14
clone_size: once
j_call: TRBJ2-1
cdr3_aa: CASSQDFPNIFGNEQFF
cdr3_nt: TGTGCCAGCAGCCAAGATTTCCCAAACATATTCGGCAATGAGCAGTTCTTC

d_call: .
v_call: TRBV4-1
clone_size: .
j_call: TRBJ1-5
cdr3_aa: CASSQEVGGRQPQHF
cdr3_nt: TGCGCCAGCAGCCAAGAGGTTGGGGGCAGGCAGCCCCAGCATTTT

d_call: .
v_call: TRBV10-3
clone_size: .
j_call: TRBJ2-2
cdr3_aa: CAISTWVNTGELFF
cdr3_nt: TGTGCCATCAGTACGTGGGTGAACACCGGGGAGCTGTTTTTT

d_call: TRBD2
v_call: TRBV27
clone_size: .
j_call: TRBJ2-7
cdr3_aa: CASSFAPSGYEQYF
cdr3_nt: TGTGCCAGCAGTTTTGCGCCTAGCGGGTACGAGCAGTACTTC

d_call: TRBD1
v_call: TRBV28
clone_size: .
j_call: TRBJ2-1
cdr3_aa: CASSQPGQQQFF
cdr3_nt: TGTGCCAGCAGTCAACCGGGACAGCAGCAGTTCTTC

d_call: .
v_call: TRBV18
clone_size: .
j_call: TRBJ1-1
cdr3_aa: CASSPPHLEAFF
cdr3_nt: TGTGCCAGCTCACCTCCGCATCTTGAAGCTTTCTTT

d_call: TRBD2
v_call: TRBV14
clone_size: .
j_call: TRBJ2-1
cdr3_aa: CASSPSGSGYNEQFF
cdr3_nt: TGTGCCAGCAGCCCAAGCGGGAGTGGTTACAATGAGCAGTTCTTC

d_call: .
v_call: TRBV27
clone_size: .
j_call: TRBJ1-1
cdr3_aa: CASSSPGKNTEAFF
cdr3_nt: TGTGCCAGCAGTTCCCCAGGGAAGAACACTGAAGCTTTCTTT

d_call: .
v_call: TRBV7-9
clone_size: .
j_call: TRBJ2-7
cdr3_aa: CASSPLKVPGKTYEQYF
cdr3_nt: TGTGCCAGCAGCCCCCTCAAGGTCCCAGGGAAGACCTACGAGCAGTACTTC

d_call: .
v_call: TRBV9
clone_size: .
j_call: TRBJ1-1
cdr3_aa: CASSLQTAPGNTEAFF
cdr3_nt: TGTGCCAGCAGCTTGCAGACGGCCCCTGGGAACACTGAAGCTTTCTTT

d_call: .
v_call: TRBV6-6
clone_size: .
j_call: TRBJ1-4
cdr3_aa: CASWTGSLREKLFF
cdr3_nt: TGTGCCAGCTGGACTGGGAGTCTGCGTGAAAAACTGTTTTTT

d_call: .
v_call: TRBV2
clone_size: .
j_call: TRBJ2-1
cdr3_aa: CASRTPTGGAGNEQFF
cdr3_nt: TGTGCCAGCAGAACTCCTACAGGGGGAGCGGGGAATGAGCAGTTCTTC

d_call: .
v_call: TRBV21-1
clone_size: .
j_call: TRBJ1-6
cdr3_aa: CASTPDREYSPLHF
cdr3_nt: TGTGCCAGCACCCCCGACAGGGAGTATTCACCCCTCCACTTT

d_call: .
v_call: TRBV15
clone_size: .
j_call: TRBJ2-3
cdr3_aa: CATSRSGDTQYF
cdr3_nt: TGTGCCACCAGCAGAAGCGGTGATACGCAGTATTTT